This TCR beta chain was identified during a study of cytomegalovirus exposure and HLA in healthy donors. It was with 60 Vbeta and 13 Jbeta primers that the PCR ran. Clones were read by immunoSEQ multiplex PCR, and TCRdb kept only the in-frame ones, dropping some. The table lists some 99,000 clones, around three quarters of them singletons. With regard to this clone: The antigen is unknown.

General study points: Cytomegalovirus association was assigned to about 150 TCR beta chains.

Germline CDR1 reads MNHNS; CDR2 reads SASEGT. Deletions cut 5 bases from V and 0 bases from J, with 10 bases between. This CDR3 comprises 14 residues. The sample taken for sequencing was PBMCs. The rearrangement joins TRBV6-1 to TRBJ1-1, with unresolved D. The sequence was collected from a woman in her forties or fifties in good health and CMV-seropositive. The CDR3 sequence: CASSPAPMNTEAFF. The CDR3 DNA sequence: TGTGCCAGCAGTCCAGCGCCAATGAACACTGAAGCTTTCTTT.